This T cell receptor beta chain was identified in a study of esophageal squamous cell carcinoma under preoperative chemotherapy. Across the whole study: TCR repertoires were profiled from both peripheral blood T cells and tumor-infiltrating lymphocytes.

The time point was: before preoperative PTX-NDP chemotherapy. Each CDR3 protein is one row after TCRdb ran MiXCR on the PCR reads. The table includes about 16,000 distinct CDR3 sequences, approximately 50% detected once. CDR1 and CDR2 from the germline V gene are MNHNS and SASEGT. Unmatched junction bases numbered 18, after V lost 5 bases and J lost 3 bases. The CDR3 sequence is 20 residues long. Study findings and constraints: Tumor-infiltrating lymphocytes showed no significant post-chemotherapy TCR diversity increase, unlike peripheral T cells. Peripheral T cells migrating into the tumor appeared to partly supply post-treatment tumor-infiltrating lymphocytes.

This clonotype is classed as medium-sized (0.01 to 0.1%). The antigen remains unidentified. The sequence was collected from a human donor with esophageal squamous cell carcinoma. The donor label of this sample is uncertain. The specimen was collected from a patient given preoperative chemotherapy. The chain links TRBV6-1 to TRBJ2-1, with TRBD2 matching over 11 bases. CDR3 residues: CASSPRGSGRAVDHYNEQFF. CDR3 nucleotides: TGTGCCAGCAGTCCCCGGGGTAGCGGGAGGGCCGTCGACCACTACAATGAGCAGTTCTTC.